Below, 21 T cell receptor beta chains from the same sample are listed, as sequenced in a study of T-cell memory formation after mild COVID-19. TCRdb used MiXCR to reprocess the 5' RACE reads, holding one entry per CDR3 protein. This repertoire shows around 110,000 distinct CDR3 sequences, approximately 14% found once; its top ten account for less than 45%. The specimen was PBMCs or a T cell subset sorted from them (not recorded which). All receptors come from a man aged 18 to 30 who had mild COVID-19 (a few samples of this study predate the infection). Cell type and time point are not known.

Note on this clonotype: A clone one base away is much larger, so this may be a read error. This chain joins TRBV15 and TRBJ2-1; no firm D call. Germline V gene data show CDR1 as LNHNV and CDR2 as YYDKDF (reference sequence). The CDR3 sequence is 13 residues long. Written as DNA, the CDR3 is TGTGACACCAGCAGAGGAACAATCAGTGAGCAGTTCTTC. It yields the protein CDTSRGTISEQFF.

This clonotype was observed many times. V and J are TRBV2 and TRBJ2-1; D is undetermined. The V gene lost 4 bases and the J gene lost 4 bases, with 11 bases spanning the gap. The CDR3 extends over 14 amino acids. CDR1 is SNHLY and CDR2 is FYNNEI in the germline V gene. The CDR3 region has the DNA TGTGCCAGCAGTGCGGCCAGCAAATACAATGAGCAGTTCTTC. This sequence encodes CASSAASKYNEQFF.

V is TRBV28 and J is TRBJ2-2, with TRBD2 matching 9 bases. Per the germline V gene, CDR1 is MDHEN and CDR2 is SYDVKM. This CDR3 is built from 20 residues. The J segment lost 5 bases and the V segment lost 2 bases, leaving 18 bases of the junction unmatched. CDR3: CASSLARRLAAPLDTGELFF. The CDR3 DNA is TGTGCCAGCAGTTTAGCTCGGAGACTAGCGGCCCCACTGGATACCGGGGAGCTGTTTTTT.

The chain combines TRBV12-3 or TRBV12-4 with TRBJ2-1; D perhaps matches TRBD2 (6 bases). V lost 5 bases to trimming and J lost 11 bases, with 22 bases between them. This CDR3 has 15 amino acids. The CDR3 reads CASSTGTPLVGKQFF. As DNA, the CDR3 is TGTGCCAGCAGTACCGGGACTCCCCTCGTCGGGAAGCAGTTCTTC.

This clonotype occurred a few times. The chain combines TRBV4-1 with TRBJ2-1; D is uncertain. CDR3 length: 15 residues. Germline V gene data show CDR1 as MGHRA and CDR2 as YSYEKL. Trimming stripped 0 bases from V and 9 bases from J, with 15 bases between. The CDR3 nucleotides are TGCGCCAGCAGCCAAGAGGCGGCGTTCCCTACTGAGCAGTTCTTC. Translating gives CASSQEAAFPTEQFF.

This clonotype was counted between two and nine times. V is TRBV3-2 and J is TRBJ2-2; TRBD2 was called by the table and not checked on the DNA. TRBV3-2 is flagged as a pseudogene. The CDR3 loop spans 16 amino acids. The chain's CDR3 is CASSQGTSDYTGELFF. The CDR3 DNA sequence: TGTGCCAGCAGCCAAGGGACTAGCGACTACACCGGGGAGCTGTTTTTT.

This clonotype turned up a few times. This rearrangement joins TRBV6-2 or TRBV6-3 to TRBJ2-3, with unresolved D. Trimming took 10 bases from V and 2 from J, leaving 16 bases between them. The germline V gene has CDR1 MNHEY and CDR2 SVGEGT. This CDR3 region has 14 residues. In DNA, the CDR3 is TGTGCCACCTTATACGGACGGATCACAGATACGCAGTATTTT. Translated, it gives CATLYGRITDTQYF.

This clonotype has more than one count but fewer than ten. The chain joins TRBV6-5 to TRBJ2-7; tentative D call: TRBD2 (7 bases). Looked up from germline, CDR1 is MNHEY and CDR2 is SVGAGI. V was clipped by 5 bases and J by 6 bases, with 17 bases between them. CDR3 length: 14 residues. The CDR3: CASSLERGGGEQYF. The CDR3 DNA sequence: TGTGCCAGCAGTCTCGAAAGGGGGGGTGGCGAGCAGTACTTC.

This clonotype occurred once. At one end, the junction sequence differs from germline, possibly due to a read error. This sequence joins TRBV6-5 and TRBJ2-7, with D perhaps TRBD1 or TRBD2 (5 bases each). CDR3 length: 14 amino acids. CDR1 and CDR2 from the germline V gene are MNHEY and SVGAGI. The CDR3 region is CASGGRGAPYEQHF. CDR3 DNA: TGTGCCAGTGGGGGAAGGGGAGCCCCCTACGAGCAGCACTTC.

This clonotype has ten or more counts. This sequence joins TRBV9 and TRBJ2-3; TRBD2 matches at 7 bases. Germline CDR1 SGDLS, CDR2 YYNGEE. V was pared by 2 bases and J by 5 bases, with 17 bases of the junction left unmatched. The CDR3 is made up of 18 amino acids. The chain's CDR3 is CASSVLWGGGLYGDTQYF. CDR3 nucleotide sequence: TGTGCCAGCAGCGTCCTCTGGGGGGGAGGGTTGTATGGAGATACGCAGTATTTT.

This clonotype was found many times. The genes are TRBV15 and TRBJ1-5; the D gene is possibly TRBD1 (6 bases). Germline values: CDR1 LNHNV, CDR2 YYDKDF (reference sequence). The V and J ends lost 0 bases and 1 base respectively, with 10 bases between them. This CDR3 spans 16 amino acids. The CDR3 DNA follows: TGTGCCACCAGCAGAGACCCGGACAGAAGCAATCAGCCCCAGCATTTT. Encoded protein: CATSRDPDRSNQPQHF.

In this sample, this clonotype turned up once. The chain employs TRBV19 and TRBJ1-1; D perhaps matches TRBD1 (6 bases). Looked up from germline, CDR1 is LNHDA and CDR2 is SQIVND (reference sequence). V lost 2 bases and J 6 bases, leaving 16 bases between the germline ends. The length of the CDR3 is 15 residues. In DNA form, the CDR3 reads TGTGCCAGTAGTATAAGTTCCAGGGGTAGTGCTGAAGCTTTCTTT. Its translation is CASSISSRGSAEAFF.

The genes are TRBV11-3 and TRBJ2-5; D call uncertain. Trimming stripped 8 bases from V and 2 bases from J, with 12 bases between. The germline V gene has CDR1 SGHNT and CDR2 YENEEA. The length of the CDR3 is 13 residues. The CDR3 loop is CASARRGQETQYF. CDR3 DNA sequence: TGTGCCAGCGCAAGGCGAGGACAAGAGACCCAGTACTTC.

This clonotype was picked up a small number of times. V gene TRBV9 combines with J gene TRBJ1-4, with no clear D. V gave up 2 bases and J gave up 7 bases, with 12 bases separating them. The length of the CDR3 is 14 residues. The germline V gene has CDR1 SGDLS and CDR2 YYNGEE. CDR3 in DNA: TGTGCCAGCAGCGTCGGACCTCATTCTGAAAAACTGTTTTTT. This encodes CASSVGPHSEKLFF.

The sample holds many counts of this clonotype. The chain couples TRBV29-1 to TRBJ2-1, with D possibly matching TRBD1 (6 bases). Germline V CDR1 and CDR2: SQVTM, ANQGSEA. Trimming took off 3 bases at V and 0 bases at J, with 12 bases between the two ends. The CDR3 is 15 residues long. CDR3 residues: CSVDGGEGSYNEQFF. DNA for the CDR3: TGCAGCGTTGATGGGGGCGAGGGCTCCTACAATGAGCAGTTCTTC.

In this sample, this clonotype turned up a few times. The chain employs TRBV7-8 and TRBJ1-1; possible D gene TRBD1, 6 bases. This CDR3 is 13 amino acids long. Germline loops: CDR1 SGHVS, CDR2 FQNEAQ. The V gene lost 2 bases and the J gene lost 8 bases, with 12 bases spanning the gap. The CDR3: CASSLRGGYEAFF. As DNA, the CDR3 is TGTGCCAGCAGCTTACGAGGGGGATACGAAGCTTTCTTT.

The chain combines TRBV20-1 with TRBJ2-5; tentatively, D is TRBD1 or TRBD2 (5 bases each). Per the germline V gene, CDR1 is DFQATT and CDR2 is SNEGSKA (reference sequence). V was cut by 2 bases and J by 5 bases, with 15 bases left in between. CDR3 length: 14 amino acids. As DNA, the CDR3 is TGCAGTGCTAGAACCGGGGCCGGGGCGGAGACCCAGTACTTC. This translates into CSARTGAGAETQYF.

This clonotype was picked up a small number of times. The chain links TRBV5-1 to TRBJ1-2; D remains unclear. The CDR3 covers 13 residues. Trimming removed 3 bases at V and 1 base at J, with 7 bases between. CDR1 SGHRS and CDR2 YFSETQ come from the germline V gene. CDR3 sequence (DNA): TGCGCCAGCAGCTACGGGGATAACTATGGCTACACCTTC. Translation gives CASSYGDNYGYTF.

The chain combines TRBV4-3 with TRBJ1-5; D is undetermined. The germline V gene has CDR1 LGHNA and CDR2 YSLEER. The V gene lost 0 bases and the J gene lost 5 bases, with 20 bases spanning the gap. This CDR3 is 18 amino acids long. The CDR3 nucleotides read TGCGCCAGCAGCCAAGATTTAGCAACCCCACCGGTTCATCAGCCCCAGCATTTT. Residues: CASSQDLATPPVHQPQHF.

This clonotype was observed a few times. The rearrangement uses TRBV4-1 and TRBJ2-7; a weak D match, TRBD2 (5 bases). The V and J ends lost 5 bases and 3 bases respectively, with 8 bases between them. Germline CDR1 reads MGHRA; CDR2 reads YSYEKL. This CDR3 contains 12 residues. This CDR3 is CASSNGLYEQYF. The CDR3 DNA sequence: TGCGCCAGCAGCAATGGACTCTACGAGCAGTACTTC.

This clonotype was recorded a few times. The CDR3 DNA is TGTGCCAGTAGCCGGGACAAACCATCTGGCTACACCTTC. This encodes CASSRDKPSGYTF. The chain links TRBV19 to TRBJ1-2; TRBD1 is a possible D gene (6 bases). CDR1 LNHDA and CDR2 SQIVND come from the germline V gene (reference sequence). The ends were cut back, 6 bases at V and 7 bases at J, with 15 bases in the middle. This CDR3 comprises 13 residues.